This TCR beta chain was captured in a study of spatial heterogeneity in lung cancer (dated 2019 in TCRdb). Notes on the research overall: More beta-chain than alpha-chain transcripts were consistently detected, likely reflecting higher beta-chain transcript abundance. In the raw uncorrected reads, each unique combination of TCR and UMI appeared on average more than ten times. In non-small cell lung cancer, the study made a quantitative comparison of TCR alpha and beta repertoires among multiple tumor regions, matched nontumor lung and blood. Nonsynonymous mutation counts, determined by whole-exome sequencing of tumor tissue, were related to TCR repertoire features. At surgery, hundreds of tumor regions, almost 65 matched nontumor lung samples and 56 PBMC samples were TCR-sequenced for both alpha and beta chains. The study at large found these results: Confirming at a functional level the hypothesis that regional TCRs recognize regional mutations was considered to require additional single-cell paired TCR alpha and beta sequencing. Ubiquitous expanded tumor TCRs showed up in blood more often at tumor resection than at routine follow-up.

CDR1 LGHNA and CDR2 YNFKEQ were looked up in the germline V gene. Deletion took 4 bases off V and 6 bases off J, with a span of 15 bases between the germline ends. The CDR3 covers 14 residues, taking in both the cysteine and the phenylalanine. Only the CDR3 region is kept as DNA, spanning 42 bases read in frame from base 1. This clonotype has a handful of counts. Its cognate antigen has yet to be identified. Per-base quality was not reported, and no clone a single base away is much larger than it. The time point label, read with the paper, signifies: sample taken at primary tumor resection. Whole RNA extracted from tumor and nontumor lung tissue, or from cryopreserved PBMC samples, was used for TCR sequencing without cell sorting. The donors were 65 to 90 patients from the lung TRACERx cohort who had early-stage, untreated non-small cell lung cancer. Only patients for whom sufficient RNA was available from at least two tumor regions were selected for TCR sequencing.

The library was made by 5' RACE. The listed sequencing device is NextSeq 500. The TCR library protocol attached a unique molecular identifier to each TCR cDNA molecule to allow correction of PCR and sequencing errors. The authors' analysis ran thus. Decombinator tools were used for TCR identification, UMI-based error correction and CDR3 extraction. TCRs above a frequency of 2 per 1,000, corresponding to the top 1% of the tumor frequency distribution, were defined as expanded. Each repertoire was subsampled 100 times to 5,000 TCRs, after which Renyi diversity was computed with the R vegan package. To build CDR3 similarity networks, amino acid triplet string-kernel similarity was used, and CDR3s were connected when their pairwise similarity was above 0.82. The public reads were reanalyzed by TCRdb: fastp trimming at Q25, MiXCR alignment, in-frame beta chains only. For every CDR3 protein sequence, its rows merge into one entry that carries the most common genes and DNA. None of the V and J calls come from the authors' own analysis; TCRdb made them. This sample is represented by fewer than 55,000 distinct CDR3 sequences; around 7.6% of them were singletons. The leading ten clones occupy approximately 13% of the sample.

Here the sequenced sample was PBMCs, taken at surgery. The rearranged chain carries TRBV4-2 and TRBJ1-2; the D gene is perhaps TRBD1, on 6 matching bases. This TCR came from a female donor with early-stage non-small cell lung cancer. The CDR3 is CASSLPGQSNGYTF. The DNA reads as follows: TGTGCCAGCAGCCTCCCCGGACAGTCTAATGGCTACACCTTC.